The 4 T cell receptor beta chains in this list originate from one sample, sequenced in a study of molecular identifiers for immune sequencing clone quantification. TCRdb recomputed calls from the PCR reads with MiXCR, one row per CDR3 protein. The table has roughly 630,000 distinct CDR3 sequences, approximately 24% seen once. The sample comprised naive CD8+ T cells from blood, with Jurkat cell RNA spiked in. The subset denotes: FACS-sorted CD8+CD4-CCR7+CD45RA+ naive T cells. The receptors stem from a human donor in good health. Some libraries in this study had Jurkat cell RNA spiked in.

Regarding this clonotype: A read error may explain this, as a much larger clone is one base away. V and J are TRBV7-6 and TRBJ2-2, with D possibly being TRBD2 (7 bases). The CDR3 contains 17 residues. Germline values: CDR1 SGHVS, CDR2 FNYEAQ. CDR3 sequence: CASSLELAGANTGEPFF. The CDR3 region has the DNA TGTGCCAGCAGCTTAGAGTTGGCGGGGGCGAACACCGGGGAGCCGTTTTTT.

Concerning this clonotype itself: It may be a read error: a sequence one base away is much more abundant. This chain joins TRBV7-6 and TRBJ2-3; 11 nucleotides agree with TRBD2. Germline V gives CDR1 SGHVS, CDR2 FNYEAQ. This CDR3 is 19 amino acids long. The CDR3 reads CASSLDRPGTSGETDPQYF. The CDR3 region has the DNA TGTGCCAGCAGCTTAGACCGTCCGGGGACTAGCGGAGAAACAGATCCGCAGTATTTT.

This clonotype was seen a handful of times. The chain joins TRBV12-5 to TRBJ2-5; 8 bases agree with TRBD1. V trimming: 5 bases; J trimming: 5 bases; junction bases outside the gene matches: 13. CDR3 length: 16 residues. Germline assignment: CDR1 LGHNT and CDR2 FRNRAP. The CDR3, as DNA: TGTGCTAGTGGTCCCAGCGAAGGACAGGGTGTGGAGACCCAGTACTTC. This sequence encodes CASGPSEGQGVETQYF.

This clonotype was observed many times. This rearrangement joins TRBV9 to TRBJ2-3, with TRBD1 matching over 8 bases. J gave up 2 bases and V 4 bases, and 3 bases lay outside the gene matches. Germline-derived CDR1 and CDR2 are SGDLS and YYNGEE. The CDR3 covers 14 residues. CDR3 region: CASSQDRVTDTQYF. In nucleotides, the CDR3 is TGTGCCAGCAGCCAGGACAGGGTCACAGATACGCAGTATTTT.